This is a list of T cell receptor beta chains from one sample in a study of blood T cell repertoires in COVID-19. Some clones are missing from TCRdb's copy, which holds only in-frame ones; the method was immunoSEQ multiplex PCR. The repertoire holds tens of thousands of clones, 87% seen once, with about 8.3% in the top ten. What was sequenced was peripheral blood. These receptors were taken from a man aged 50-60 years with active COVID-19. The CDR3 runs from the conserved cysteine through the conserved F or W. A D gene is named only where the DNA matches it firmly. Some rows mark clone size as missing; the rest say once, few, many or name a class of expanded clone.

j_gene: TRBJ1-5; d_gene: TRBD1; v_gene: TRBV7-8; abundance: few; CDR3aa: CASSLSTGGAGQPQHF; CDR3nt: TGTGCCAGCAGCTTATCCACAGGGGGCGCCGGGCAGCCCCAGCATTTT
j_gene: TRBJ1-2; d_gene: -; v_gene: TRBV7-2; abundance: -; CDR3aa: CASSFGPGEGYTF; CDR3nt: TGTGCCAGCAGCTTTGGGCCAGGGGAAGGCTACACCTTC
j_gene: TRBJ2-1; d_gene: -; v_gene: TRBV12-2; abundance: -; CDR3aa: CASRLARPVRNNEQFF; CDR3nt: TGTGCAAGTCGCTTAGCGCGGCCCGTACGTAACAATGAGCAGTTCTTC
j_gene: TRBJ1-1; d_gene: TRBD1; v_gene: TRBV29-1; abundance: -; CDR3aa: CSVAPGQVLGLWNTEAFF; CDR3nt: TGCAGCGTTGCTCCGGGACAGGTCCTGGGGCTCTGGAACACTGAAGCTTTCTTT
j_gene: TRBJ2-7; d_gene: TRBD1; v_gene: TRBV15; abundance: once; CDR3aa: CATSTGTGDSYEQYF; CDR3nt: TGTGCCACCAGCACAGGGACAGGGGACTCCTACGAGCAGTACTTC
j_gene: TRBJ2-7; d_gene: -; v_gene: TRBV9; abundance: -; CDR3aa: CASSVGTGAYEQYF; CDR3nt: TGTGCCAGCAGCGTAGGGACCGGGGCCTACGAGCAGTACTTC
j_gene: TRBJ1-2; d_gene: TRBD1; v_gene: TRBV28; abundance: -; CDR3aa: CASRRTGVRRNGYTF; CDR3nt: TGTGCCAGCAGACGAACAGGGGTACGGAGGAATGGCTACACCTTC
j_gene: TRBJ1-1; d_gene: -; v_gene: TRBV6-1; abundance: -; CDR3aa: CASSEPLTMNTEAFF; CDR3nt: TGTGCCAGCAGTGAACCCCTTACAATGAACACTGAAGCTTTCTTT
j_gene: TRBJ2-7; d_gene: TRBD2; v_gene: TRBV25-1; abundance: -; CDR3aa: CASSGRSGRGAYEQYF; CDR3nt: TGTGCCAGCAGTGGGCGAAGTGGGCGGGGGGCCTACGAGCAGTACTTC
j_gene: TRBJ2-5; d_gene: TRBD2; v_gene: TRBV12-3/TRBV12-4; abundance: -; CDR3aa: CASSLGGTETQYF; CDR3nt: TGTGCCAGCAGTTTGGGGGGGACAGAGACCCAGTACTTC
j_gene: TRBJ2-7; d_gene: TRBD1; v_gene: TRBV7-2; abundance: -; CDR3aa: CASSPGQPYEQYF; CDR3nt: TGTGCCAGCAGCCCGGGACAGCCCTACGAGCAGTACTTC
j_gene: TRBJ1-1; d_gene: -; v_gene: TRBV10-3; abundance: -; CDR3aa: CAIKGVPNTEAFF; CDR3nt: TGTGCCATCAAAGGGGTTCCGAACACTGAAGCTTTCTTT
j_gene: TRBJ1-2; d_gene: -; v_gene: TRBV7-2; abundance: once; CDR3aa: CASSSSEGRNYGYTF; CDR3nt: -
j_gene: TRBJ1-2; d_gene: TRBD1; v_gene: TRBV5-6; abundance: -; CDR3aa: CASSPFDRDYYGYTF; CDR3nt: TGTGCCAGCAGCCCCTTCGACAGGGATTACTATGGCTACACCTTC
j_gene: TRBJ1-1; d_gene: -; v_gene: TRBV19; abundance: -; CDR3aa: CASSIGGGARTEAFF; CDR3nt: TGTGCCAGTAGTATAGGGGGAGGGGCAAGAACTGAAGCTTTCTTT
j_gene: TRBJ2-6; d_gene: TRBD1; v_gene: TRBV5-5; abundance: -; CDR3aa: CASSPQGVGGANVLTF; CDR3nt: TGTGCCAGCAGCCCCCAGGGGGTGGGCGGGGCCAACGTCCTGACTTTC
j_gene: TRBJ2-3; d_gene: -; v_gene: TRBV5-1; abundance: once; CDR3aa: CASSLPSGGSTDTQYF; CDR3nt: TGCGCCAGCAGCCTCCCCTCAGGCGGGAGCACAGATACGCAGTATTTT
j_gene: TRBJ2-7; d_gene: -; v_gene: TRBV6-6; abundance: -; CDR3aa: CASSQVGALTYEQYF; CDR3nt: TGTGCCAGCAGTCAAGTGGGGGCCTTGACCTACGAGCAGTACTTC
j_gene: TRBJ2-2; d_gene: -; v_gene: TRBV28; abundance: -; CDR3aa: CASSLLLLPTGNTGELFF; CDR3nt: TGTGCCAGCAGTCTTCTTCTTTTACCGACAGGGAACACCGGGGAGCTGTTTTTT
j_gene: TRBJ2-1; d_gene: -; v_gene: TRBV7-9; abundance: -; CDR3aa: CASSWTTGGAYNEQFF; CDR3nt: TGTGCCAGCAGCTGGACCACAGGGGGGGCCTACAATGAGCAGTTCTTC
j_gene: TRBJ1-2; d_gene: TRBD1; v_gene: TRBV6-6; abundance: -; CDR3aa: CASSYSSAGQNYGYTF; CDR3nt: TGTGCCAGCAGTTACTCCTCCGCGGGACAGAACTATGGCTACACCTTC
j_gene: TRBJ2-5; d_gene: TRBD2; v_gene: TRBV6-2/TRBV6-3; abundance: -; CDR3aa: CASSRSGGTLETQYF; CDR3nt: TGTGCCAGCAGTCGTAGCGGGGGGACTTTGGAGACCCAGTACTTC
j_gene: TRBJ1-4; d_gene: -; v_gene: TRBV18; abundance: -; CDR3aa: CASSRGTVATNEKLFF; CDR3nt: TGTGCCAGCTCCCGCGGGACGGTTGCAACTAATGAAAAACTGTTTTTT
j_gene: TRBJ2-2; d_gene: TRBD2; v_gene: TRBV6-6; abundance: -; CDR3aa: CASSRSGLAGGPEGELFF; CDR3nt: TGTGCCAGCAGTCGGTCGGGGCTAGCGGGGGGACCTGAGGGGGAGCTGTTTTTT
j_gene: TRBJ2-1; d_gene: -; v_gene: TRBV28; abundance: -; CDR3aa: CASSLLGRGDNEQFF; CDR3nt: TGTGCCAGCAGTTTACTCGGGAGAGGGGACAATGAGCAGTTCTTC
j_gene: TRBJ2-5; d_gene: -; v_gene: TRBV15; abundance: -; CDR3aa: CATSEGSGEETQYF; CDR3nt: TGTGCCACCAGCGAGGGATCGGGGGAAGAGACCCAGTACTTC
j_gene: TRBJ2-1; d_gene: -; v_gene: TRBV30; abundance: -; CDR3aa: CAWTGGGEQFF; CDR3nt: TGTGCCTGGACAGGGGGAGGCGAGCAGTTCTTC
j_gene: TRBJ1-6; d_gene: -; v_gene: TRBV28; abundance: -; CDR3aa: CASTSYPIDRIYSPLHF; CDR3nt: TGTGCCAGCACGTCCTATCCCATCGACAGGATATATTCACCCCTCCACTTT
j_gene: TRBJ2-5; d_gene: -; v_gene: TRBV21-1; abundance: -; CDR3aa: CARRVKGQTQETQYF; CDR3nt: TGTGCCCGACGCGTCAAGGGACAGACACAAGAGACCCAGTACTTC
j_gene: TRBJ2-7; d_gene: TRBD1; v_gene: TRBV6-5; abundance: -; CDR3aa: CASSSGTAVFYEQYF; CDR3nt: TGTGCCAGCAGTTCCGGGACAGCTGTCTTCTACGAGCAGTACTTC
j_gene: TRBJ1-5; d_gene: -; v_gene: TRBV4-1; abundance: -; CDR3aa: CASSQEGTDNQPQHF; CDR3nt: TGCGCCAGCAGCCAAGAAGGTACAGATAATCAGCCCCAGCATTTT
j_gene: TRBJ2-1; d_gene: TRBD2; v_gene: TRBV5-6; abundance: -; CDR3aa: CASSFLAGASNEQFF; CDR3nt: TGTGCCAGCAGCTTTCTAGCGGGAGCATCCAATGAGCAGTTCTTC
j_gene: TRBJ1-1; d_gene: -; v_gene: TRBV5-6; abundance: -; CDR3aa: CASSLGGTWAAEAFF; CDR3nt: TGTGCCAGCAGCTTGGGGGGGACATGGGCAGCTGAAGCTTTCTTT
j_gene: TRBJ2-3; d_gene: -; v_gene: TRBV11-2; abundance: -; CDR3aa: CASSFSAGWDTQYF; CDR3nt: TGTGCCAGCAGCTTTTCGGCGGGATGGGATACGCAGTATTTT
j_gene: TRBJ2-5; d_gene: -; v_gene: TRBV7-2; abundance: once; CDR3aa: CASSPRLIQETQYF; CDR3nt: TGTGCCAGCAGCCCCAGACTGATCCAAGAGACCCAGTACTTC